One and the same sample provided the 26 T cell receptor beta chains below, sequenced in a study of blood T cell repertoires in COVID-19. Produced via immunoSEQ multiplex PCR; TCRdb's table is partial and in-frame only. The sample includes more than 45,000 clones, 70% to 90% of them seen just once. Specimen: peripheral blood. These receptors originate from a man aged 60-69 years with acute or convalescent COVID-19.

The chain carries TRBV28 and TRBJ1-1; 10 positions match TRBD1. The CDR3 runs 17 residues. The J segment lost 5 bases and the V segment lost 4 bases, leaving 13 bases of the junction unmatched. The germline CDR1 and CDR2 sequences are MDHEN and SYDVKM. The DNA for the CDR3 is TGTGCCAGCAGTTCCTTGCGGACAGGGGGGGGGAATACTGAAGCTTTCTTT. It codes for CASSSLRTGGGNTEAFF. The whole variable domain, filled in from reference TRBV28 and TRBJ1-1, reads DVKVTQSSRYLVKRTGEKVFLECVQDMDHENMFWYRQDPGLGLRLIYFSYDVKMKEKGDIPEGYSVSREKKERFSLILESASTNQTSMYLCASSSLRTGGGNTEAFFGQGTRLTVV.

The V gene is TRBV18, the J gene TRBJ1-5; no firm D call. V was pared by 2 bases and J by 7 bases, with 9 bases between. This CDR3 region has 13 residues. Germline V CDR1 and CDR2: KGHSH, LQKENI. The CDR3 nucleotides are TGTGCCAGCTCACCAGGGCCCGACCAGCCCCAGCATTTT. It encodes CASSPGPDQPQHF.

As DNA, the CDR3 is TGTGCCAGCAGCTTGGAGGGACAGGGCTACACCGGGGAGCTGTTTTTT. Protein sequence: CASSLEGQGYTGELFF. V and J are TRBV5-4 and TRBJ2-2; 9 positions agree with TRBD1. This CDR3 is built from 16 residues. CDR1 SGHNT and CDR2 YYREEE come from the germline V gene (reference sequence). J was trimmed by 3 bases and V by 0 bases; bases with no gene match: 3.

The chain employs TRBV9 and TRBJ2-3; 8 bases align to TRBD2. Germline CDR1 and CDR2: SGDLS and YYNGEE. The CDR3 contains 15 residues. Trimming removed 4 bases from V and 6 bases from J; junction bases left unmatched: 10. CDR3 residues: CASSPIRGGEDTQYF. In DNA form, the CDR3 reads TGTGCCAGCAGCCCCATCCGGGGGGGCGAGGATACGCAGTATTTT.

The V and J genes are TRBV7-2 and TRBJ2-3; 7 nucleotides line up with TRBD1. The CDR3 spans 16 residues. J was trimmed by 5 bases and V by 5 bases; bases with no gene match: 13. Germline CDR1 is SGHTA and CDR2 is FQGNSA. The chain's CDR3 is CASSITRGGTGDTQYF. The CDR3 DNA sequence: TGTGCCAGCAGCATAACAAGAGGGGGCACAGGAGATACGCAGTATTTT.

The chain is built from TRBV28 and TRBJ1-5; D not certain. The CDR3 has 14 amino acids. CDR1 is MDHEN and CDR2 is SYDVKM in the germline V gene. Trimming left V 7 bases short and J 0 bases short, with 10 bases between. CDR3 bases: TGTGCCAGCATTTTTCAGGTTAGCAATCAGCCCCAGCATTTT. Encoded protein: CASIFQVSNQPQHF. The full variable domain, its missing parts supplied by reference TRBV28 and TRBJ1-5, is DVKVTQSSRYLVKRTGEKVFLECVQDMDHENMFWYRQDPGLGLRLIYFSYDVKMKEKGDIPEGYSVSREKKERFSLILESASTNQTSMYLCASIFQVSNQPQHFGDGTRLSIL.

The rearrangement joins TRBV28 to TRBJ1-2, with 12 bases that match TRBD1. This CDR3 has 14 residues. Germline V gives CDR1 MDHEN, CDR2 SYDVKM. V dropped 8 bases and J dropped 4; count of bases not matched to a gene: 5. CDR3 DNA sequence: TGTGCCAGCGGGGACAGGGGGCTGATCTATGGCTACACCTTC. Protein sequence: CASGDRGLIYGYTF.

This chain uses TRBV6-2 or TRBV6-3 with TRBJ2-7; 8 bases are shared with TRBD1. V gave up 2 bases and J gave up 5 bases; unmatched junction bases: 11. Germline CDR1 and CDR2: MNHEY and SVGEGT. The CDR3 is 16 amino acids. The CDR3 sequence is CASSYRIRTGSDEQYF. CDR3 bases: TGTGCCAGCAGTTACCGAATTCGGACAGGGTCGGACGAGCAGTACTTC.

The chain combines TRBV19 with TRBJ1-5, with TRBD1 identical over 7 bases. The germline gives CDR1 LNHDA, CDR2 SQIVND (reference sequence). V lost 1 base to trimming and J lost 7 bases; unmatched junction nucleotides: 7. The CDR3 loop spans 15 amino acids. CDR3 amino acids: CASSIVSAGGQPQHF. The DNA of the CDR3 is TGTGCCAGTAGTATAGTATCGGCAGGGGGGCAGCCCCAGCATTTT. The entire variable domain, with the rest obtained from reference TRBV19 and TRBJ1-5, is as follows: DGGITQSPKYLFRKEGQNVTLSCEQNLNHDAMYWYRQDPGQGLRLIYYSQIVNDFQKGDIAEGYSVSREKKESFPLTVTSAQKNPTAFYLCASSIVSAGGQPQHFGDGTRLSIL.

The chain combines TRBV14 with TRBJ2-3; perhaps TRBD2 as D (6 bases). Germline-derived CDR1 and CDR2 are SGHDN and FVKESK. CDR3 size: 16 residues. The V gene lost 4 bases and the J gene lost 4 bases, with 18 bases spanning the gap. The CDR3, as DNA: TGTGCCAGCAGCCGACTAGGACTTAGGGATTCAGATACGCAGTATTTT. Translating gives CASSRLGLRDSDTQYF.

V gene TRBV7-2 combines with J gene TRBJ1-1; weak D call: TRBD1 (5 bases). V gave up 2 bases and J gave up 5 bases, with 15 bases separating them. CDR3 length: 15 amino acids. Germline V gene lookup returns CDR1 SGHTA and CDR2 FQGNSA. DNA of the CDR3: TGTGCCAGCAGCTTACGTCAGGCGGGGGGGACTGAAGCTTTCTTT. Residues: CASSLRQAGGTEAFF.

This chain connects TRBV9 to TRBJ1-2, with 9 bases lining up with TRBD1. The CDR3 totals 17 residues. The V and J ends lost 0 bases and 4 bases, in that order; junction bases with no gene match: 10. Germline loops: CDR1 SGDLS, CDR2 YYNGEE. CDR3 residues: CASSVGPQGANPYGYTF. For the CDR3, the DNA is TGTGCCAGCAGCGTAGGTCCACAGGGGGCTAACCCCTATGGCTACACCTTC.

CDR3 sequence reads: CASTAGQRRTEAFF. The CDR3 DNA sequence: TGTGCCAGCACCGCGGGACAGAGGAGAACTGAAGCTTTCTTT. The genes are TRBV6-6 and TRBJ1-1, with 7 bases lining up with TRBD1. Germline trimming cut 7 bases from V and 5 bases from J; bases unmatched to any gene: 10. The CDR3 loop spans 14 amino acids. Germline assignment: CDR1 MNHNY and CDR2 SVGAGI (reference sequence).

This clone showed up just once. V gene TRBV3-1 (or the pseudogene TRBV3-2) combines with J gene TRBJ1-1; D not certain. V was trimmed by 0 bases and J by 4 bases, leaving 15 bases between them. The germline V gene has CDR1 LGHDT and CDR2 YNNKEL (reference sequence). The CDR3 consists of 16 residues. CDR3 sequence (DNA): TGTGCCAGCAGCCAAGAATCCAACTTACCGGGCACTGAAGCTTTCTTT. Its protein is CASSQESNLPGTEAFF.

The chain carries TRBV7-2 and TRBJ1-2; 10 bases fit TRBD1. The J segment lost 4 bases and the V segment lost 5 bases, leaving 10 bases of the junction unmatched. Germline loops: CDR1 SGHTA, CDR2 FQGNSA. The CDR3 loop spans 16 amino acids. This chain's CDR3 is CASSPTGTGVPYGYTF. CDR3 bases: TGTGCCAGCAGCCCCACCGGGACAGGGGTTCCCTATGGCTACACCTTC.

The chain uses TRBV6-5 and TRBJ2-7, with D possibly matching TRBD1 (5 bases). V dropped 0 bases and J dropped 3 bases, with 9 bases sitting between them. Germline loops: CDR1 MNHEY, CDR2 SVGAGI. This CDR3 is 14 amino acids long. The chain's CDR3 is CASSYSGRDYEQYF. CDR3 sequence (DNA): TGTGCCAGCAGTTACTCTGGCAGGGACTACGAGCAGTACTTC.

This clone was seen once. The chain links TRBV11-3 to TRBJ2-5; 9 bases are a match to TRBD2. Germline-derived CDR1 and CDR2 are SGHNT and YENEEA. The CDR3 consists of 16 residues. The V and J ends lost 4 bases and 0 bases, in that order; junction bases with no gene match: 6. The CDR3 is CASSSRTSAYQETQYF. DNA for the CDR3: TGTGCCAGCAGCTCTCGGACTAGCGCATACCAAGAGACCCAGTACTTC.

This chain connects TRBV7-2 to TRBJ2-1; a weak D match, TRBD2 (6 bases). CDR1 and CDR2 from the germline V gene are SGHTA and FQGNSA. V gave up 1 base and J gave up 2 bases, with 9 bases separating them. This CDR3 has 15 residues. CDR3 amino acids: CASSLERATYNEQFF. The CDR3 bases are TGTGCCAGCAGCTTAGAGCGGGCGACCTACAATGAGCAGTTCTTC.

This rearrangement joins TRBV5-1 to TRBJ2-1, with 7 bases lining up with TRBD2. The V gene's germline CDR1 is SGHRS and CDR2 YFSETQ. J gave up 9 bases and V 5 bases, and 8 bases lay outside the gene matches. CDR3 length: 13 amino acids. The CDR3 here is CASRRAGEGEQFF. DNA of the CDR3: TGCGCCAGCAGGCGGGCGGGAGAGGGTGAGCAGTTCTTC.

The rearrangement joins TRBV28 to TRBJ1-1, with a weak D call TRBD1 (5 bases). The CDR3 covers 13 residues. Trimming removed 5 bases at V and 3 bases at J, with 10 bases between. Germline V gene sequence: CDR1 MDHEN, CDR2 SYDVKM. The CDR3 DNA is TGTGCCAGCAGTCACAGGAGATACACTGAAGCTTTCTTT. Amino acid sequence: CASSHRRYTEAFF.

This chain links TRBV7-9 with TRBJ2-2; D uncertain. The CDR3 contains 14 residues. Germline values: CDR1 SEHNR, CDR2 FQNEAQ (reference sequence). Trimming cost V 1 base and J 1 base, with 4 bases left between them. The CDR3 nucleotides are TGTGCCAGCAGCTTAGTCGGGAACACCGGGGAGCTGTTTTTT. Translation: CASSLVGNTGELFF. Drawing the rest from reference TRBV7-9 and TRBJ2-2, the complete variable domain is DTGVSQNPRHKITKRGQNVTFRCDPISEHNRLYWYRQTLGQGPEFLTYFQNEAQLEKSRLLSDRFSAERPKGSFSTLEIQRTEQGDSAMYLCASSLVGNTGELFFGEGSRLTVL.

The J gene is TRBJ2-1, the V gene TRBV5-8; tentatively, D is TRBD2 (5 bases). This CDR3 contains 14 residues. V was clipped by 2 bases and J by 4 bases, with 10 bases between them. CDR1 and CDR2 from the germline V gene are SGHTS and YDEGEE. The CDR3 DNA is TGTGCCAGCAGCTTACGGGATTTTTACAATGAGCAGTTCTTC. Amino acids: CASSLRDFYNEQFF.

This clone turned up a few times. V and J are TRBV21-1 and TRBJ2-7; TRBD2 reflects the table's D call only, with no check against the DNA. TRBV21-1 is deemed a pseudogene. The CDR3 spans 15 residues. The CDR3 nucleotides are TGTGCCAGCAGCAAAGGGAGCGGGGCTACCTACGAGCAGTACTTC. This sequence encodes CASSKGSGATYEQYF.

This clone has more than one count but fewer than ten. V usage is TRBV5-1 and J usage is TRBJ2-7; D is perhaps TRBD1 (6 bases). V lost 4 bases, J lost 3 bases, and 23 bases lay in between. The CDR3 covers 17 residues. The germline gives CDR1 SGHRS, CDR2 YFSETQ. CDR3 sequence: CASSPIPLGGENYEQYF. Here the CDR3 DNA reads TGCGCCAGCAGCCCCATTCCCCTAGGGGGAGAAAACTACGAGCAGTACTTC.

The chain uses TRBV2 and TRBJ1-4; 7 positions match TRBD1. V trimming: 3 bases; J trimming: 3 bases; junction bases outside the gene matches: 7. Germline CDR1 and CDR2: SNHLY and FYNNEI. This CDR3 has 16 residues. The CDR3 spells CASSEIHQGANEKLFF. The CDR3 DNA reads TGTGCCAGCAGTGAGATTCATCAGGGGGCTAATGAAAAACTGTTTTTT.

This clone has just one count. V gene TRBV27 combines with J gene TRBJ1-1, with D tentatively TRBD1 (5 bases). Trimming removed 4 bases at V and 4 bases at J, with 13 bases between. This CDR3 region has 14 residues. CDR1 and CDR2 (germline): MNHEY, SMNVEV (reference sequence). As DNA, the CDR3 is TGTGCCAGCAGTTACTCCTGGAGGGGCACTGAAGCTTTCTTT. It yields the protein CASSYSWRGTEAFF.